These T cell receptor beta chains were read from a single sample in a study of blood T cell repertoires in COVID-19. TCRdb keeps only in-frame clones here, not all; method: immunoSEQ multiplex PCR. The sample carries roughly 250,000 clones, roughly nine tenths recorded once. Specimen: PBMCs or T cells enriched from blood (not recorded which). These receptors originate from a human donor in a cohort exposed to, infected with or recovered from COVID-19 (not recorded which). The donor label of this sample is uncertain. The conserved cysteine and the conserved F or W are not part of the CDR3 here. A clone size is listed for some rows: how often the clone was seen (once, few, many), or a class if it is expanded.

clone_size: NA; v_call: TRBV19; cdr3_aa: ASSPGTGTEAF
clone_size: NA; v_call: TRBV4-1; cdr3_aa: ASSQHGLENGYT
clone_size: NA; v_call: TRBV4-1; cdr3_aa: ASSQPLRTGTTIY
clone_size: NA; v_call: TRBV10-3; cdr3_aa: AINDGNEKLF
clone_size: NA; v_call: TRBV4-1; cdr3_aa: ASSQVYLNEQY
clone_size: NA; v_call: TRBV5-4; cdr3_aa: ASSLDRDSYGYT
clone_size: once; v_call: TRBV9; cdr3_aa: ASSHTRDLLNTEAF
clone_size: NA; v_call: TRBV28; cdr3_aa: ASSLVEVAYEQY
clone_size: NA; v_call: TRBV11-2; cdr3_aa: ASSSLKQGTGELF
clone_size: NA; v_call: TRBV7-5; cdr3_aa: AKGGGFYNSPLH
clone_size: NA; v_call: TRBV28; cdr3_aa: ASSLGASGNSPLH
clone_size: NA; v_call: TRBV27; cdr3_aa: ASSLLSRTQGAGELF
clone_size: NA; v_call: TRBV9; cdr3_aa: ASSPGHLNQPQH
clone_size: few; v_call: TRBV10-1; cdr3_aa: ASSESGQETQY
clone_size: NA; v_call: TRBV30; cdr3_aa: AWSKRIGPNTIY
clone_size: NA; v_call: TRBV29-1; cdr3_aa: SIRFDSNYGYT
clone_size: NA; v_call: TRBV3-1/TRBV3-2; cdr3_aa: ASSQDQGGYGYT